This T cell receptor beta chain came from a study of shared clonotypes between healthy human individuals. Study-wide results and caveats: Clonotype sharing levels among donors were expected to vary with sequencing depth.

Donors included only healthy HIV-negative adults lacking recent acute infections or vaccinations. The deep-level immunoSEQ assay was used. Each PCR replicate run on unsorted PBMC took in 300 to 350 ng DNA, 25,000 to 30,000 T cell genomes. Generated by immunoSEQ multiplex PCR, the TCRdb table keeps only in-frame clones and is missing some. The table lists about 490,000 clones, about 78% of them singletons. Germline CDR1 reads MDHEN; CDR2 reads SYDVKM. V dropped 11 bases and J dropped 4 bases, with 11 bases sitting between them. There are 11 residues in the CDR3. Note on this clone: What it recognizes is unknown.

The sample consisted of PBMCs. The chain has TRBV28 and TRBJ2-5; no definite D call. This clonotype was sampled from a woman between 35 and 50 years old in good health. Some clones in this sample may be carry-over from other donors' samples. The CDR3 sequence is CAASRSETQYF. CDR3 nucleotides: TGTGCCGCCTCCCGATCAGAGACCCAGTACTTC.